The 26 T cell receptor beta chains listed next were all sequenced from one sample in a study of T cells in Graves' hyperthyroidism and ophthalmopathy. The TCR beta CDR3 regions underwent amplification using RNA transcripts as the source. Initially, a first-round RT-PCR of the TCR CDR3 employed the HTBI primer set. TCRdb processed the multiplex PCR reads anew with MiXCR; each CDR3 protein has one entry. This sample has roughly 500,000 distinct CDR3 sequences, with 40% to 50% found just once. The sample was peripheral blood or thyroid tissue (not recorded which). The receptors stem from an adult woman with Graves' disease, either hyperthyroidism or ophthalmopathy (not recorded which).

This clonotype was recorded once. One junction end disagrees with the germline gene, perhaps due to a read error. CDR3 sequence reads: CSARSVTGATGGLFF. The CDR3 region has the DNA TGCAGTGCTAGATCAGTTACGGGAGCCACCGGGGGGCTGTTTTTT. V is TRBV20-1 and J is TRBJ2-2, with TRBD2 as a possible D gene (6 bases). This CDR3 spans 15 amino acids. The germline gives CDR1 DFQATT, CDR2 SNEGSKA (reference sequence).

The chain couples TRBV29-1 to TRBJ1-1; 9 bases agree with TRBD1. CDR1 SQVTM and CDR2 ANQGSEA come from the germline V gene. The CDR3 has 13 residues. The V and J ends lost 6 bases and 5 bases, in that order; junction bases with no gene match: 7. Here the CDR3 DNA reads TGCAGCGTGACAGGGGGAAAGGGAACTGAAGCTTTCTTT. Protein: CSVTGGKGTEAFF.

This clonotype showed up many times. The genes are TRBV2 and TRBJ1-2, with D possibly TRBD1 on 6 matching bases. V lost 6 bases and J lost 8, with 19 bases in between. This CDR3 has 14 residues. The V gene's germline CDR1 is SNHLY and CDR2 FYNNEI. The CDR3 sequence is CASSRTAYSGGYTF. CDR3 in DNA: TGTGCCAGCAGCCGGACAGCCTATTCAGGCGGCTACACCTTC.

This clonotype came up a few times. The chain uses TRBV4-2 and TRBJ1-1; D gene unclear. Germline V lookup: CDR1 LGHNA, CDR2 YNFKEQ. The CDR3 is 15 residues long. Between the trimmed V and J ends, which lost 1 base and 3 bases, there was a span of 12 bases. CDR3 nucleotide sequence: TGTGCCAGCAGCCAAGTTCAAGGTGGCGACACTGAAGCTTTCTTT. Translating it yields CASSQVQGGDTEAFF.

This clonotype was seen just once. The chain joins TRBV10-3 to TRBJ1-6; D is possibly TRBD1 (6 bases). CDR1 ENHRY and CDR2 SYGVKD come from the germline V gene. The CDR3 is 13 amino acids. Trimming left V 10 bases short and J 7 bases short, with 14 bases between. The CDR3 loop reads CASAHRENSPLHF. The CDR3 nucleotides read TGTGCCAGCGCGCACAGGGAGAATTCACCCCTCCACTTT.

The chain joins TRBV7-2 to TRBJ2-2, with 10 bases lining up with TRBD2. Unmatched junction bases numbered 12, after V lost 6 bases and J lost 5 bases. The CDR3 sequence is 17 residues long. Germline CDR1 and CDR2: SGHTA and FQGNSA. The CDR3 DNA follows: TGTGCCAGCAGTTACTGGTATCTGACTAGCGGGACCGGGGAGCTGTTTTTT. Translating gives CASSYWYLTSGTGELFF.

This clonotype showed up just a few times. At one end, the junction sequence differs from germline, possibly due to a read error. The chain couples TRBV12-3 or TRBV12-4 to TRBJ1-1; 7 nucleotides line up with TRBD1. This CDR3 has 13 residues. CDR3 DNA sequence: TGTGCCATCAGTGAAGGGGGCGTCACTGAAGCTTTCTTT. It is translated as CAISEGGVTEAFF.

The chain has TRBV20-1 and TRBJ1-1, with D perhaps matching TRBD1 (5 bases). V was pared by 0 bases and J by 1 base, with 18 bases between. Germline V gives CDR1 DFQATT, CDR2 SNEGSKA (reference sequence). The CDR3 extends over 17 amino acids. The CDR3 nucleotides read TGCAGTGCTAGAGATGTAGGACATCGGGGACGGAACACTGAAGCTTTCTTT. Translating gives CSARDVGHRGRNTEAFF.

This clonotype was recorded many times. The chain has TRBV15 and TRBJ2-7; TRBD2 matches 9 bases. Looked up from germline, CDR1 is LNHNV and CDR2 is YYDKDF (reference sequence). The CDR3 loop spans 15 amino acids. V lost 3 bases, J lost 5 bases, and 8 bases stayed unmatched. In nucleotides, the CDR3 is TGTGCCACCAGCAGCGGACTAGCGAGGGGCAACGAGCAGTACTTC. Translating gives CATSSGLARGNEQYF.

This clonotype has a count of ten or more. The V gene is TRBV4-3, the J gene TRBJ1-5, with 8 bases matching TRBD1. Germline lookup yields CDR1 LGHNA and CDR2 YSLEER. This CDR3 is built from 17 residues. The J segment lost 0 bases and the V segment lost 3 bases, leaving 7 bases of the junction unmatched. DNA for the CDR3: TGCGCCAGCAGCCAGACAGGGGAGGTCCTTAGCAATCAGCCCCAGCATTTT. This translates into CASSQTGEVLSNQPQHF.

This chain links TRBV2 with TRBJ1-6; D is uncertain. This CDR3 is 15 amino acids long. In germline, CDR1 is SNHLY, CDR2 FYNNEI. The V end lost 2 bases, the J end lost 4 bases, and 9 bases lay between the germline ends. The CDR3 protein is CASSEPGNYNSPLHF. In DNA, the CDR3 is TGTGCCAGCAGTGAACCGGGAAATTATAATTCACCCCTCCACTTT.

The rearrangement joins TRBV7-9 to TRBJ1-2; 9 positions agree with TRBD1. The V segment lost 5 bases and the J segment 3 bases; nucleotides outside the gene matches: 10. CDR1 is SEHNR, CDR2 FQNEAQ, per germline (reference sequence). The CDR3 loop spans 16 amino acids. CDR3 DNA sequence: TGTGCCAGCAGCCCCGACAGGGGGGGGATTCACTATGGCTACACCTTC. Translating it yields CASSPDRGGIHYGYTF.

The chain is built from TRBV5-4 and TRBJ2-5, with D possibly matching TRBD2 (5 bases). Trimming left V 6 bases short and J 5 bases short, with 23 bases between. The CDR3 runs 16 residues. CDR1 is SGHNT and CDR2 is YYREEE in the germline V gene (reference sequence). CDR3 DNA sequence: TGTGCCAGCATCTCCCCCACCGGACTGGCCTATGAGACCCAGTACTTC. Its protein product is CASISPTGLAYETQYF.

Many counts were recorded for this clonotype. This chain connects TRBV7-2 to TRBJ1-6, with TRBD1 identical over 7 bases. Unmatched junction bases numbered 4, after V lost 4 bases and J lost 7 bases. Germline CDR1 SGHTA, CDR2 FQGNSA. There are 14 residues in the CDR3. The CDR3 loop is CASSSGTVNSPLHF. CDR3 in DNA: TGTGCCAGCAGCTCTGGGACAGTAAATTCACCCCTCCACTTT.

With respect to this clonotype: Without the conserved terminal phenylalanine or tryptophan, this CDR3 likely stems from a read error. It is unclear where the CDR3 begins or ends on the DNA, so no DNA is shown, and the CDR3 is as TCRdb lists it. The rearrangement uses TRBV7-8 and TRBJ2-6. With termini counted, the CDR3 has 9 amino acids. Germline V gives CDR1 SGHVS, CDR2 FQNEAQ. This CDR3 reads CASSLVVHS.

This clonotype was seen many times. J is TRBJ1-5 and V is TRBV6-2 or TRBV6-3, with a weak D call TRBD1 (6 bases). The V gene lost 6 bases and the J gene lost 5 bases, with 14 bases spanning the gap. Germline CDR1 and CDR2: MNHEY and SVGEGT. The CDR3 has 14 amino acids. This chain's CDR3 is CASSSPQGYQPQHF. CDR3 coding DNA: TGTGCCAGCAGCTCACCCCAGGGGTATCAGCCCCAGCATTTT.

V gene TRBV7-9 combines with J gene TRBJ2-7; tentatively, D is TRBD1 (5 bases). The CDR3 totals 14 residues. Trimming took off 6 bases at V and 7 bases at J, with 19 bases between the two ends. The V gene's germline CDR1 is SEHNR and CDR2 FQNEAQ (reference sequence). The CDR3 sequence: CASSFLGQGEEQYF. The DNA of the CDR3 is TGTGCCAGCAGTTTCTTAGGGCAGGGTGAGGAGCAGTACTTC.

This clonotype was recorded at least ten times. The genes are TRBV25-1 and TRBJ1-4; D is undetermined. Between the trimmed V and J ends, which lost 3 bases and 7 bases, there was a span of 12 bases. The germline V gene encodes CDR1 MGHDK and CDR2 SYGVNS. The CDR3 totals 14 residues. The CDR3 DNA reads TGTGCCAGCAGTGACCCTCCTCTCGGTGAAAAACTGTTTTTT. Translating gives CASSDPPLGEKLFF.

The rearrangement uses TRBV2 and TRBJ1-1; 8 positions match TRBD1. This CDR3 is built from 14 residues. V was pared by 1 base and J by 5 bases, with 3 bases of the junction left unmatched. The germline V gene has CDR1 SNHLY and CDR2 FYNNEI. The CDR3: CASSEVTGVTEAFF. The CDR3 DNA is TGTGCCAGCAGTGAAGTGACAGGGGTAACTGAAGCTTTCTTT.

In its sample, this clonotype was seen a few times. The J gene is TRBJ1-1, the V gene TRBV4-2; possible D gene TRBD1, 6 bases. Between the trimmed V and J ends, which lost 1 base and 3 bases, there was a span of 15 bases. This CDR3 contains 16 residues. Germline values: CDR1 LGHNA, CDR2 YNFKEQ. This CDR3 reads CASSQAQGLMDTEAFF. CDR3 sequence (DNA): TGTGCCAGCAGCCAAGCTCAGGGGTTAATGGACACTGAAGCTTTCTTT.

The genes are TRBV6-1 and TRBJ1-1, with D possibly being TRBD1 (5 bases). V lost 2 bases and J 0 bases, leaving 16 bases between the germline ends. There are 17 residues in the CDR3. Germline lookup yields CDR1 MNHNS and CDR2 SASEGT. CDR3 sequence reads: CASSERGGDWLNTEAFF. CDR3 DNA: TGTGCCAGCAGTGAACGGGGAGGGGATTGGCTGAACACTGAAGCTTTCTTT.

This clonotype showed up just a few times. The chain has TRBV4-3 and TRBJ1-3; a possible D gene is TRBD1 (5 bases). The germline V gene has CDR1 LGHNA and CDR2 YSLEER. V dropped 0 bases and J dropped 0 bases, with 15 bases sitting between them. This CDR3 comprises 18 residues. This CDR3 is CASSQDWRDRRSGNTIYF. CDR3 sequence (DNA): TGCGCCAGCAGCCAAGATTGGCGAGACAGACGCTCTGGAAACACCATATATTTT.

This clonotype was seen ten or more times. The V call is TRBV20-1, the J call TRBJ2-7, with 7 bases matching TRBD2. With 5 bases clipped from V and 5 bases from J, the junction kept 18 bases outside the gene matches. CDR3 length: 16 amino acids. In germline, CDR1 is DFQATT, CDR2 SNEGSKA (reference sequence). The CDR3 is CSAPRTGGGPRDEQYF. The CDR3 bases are TGCAGTGCTCCCCGGACTGGGGGAGGGCCTAGGGACGAGCAGTACTTC.

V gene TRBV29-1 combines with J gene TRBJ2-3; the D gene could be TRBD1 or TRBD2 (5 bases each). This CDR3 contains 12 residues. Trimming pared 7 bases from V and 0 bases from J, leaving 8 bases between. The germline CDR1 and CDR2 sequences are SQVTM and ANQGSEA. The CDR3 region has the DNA TGCAGCGCCGGGGACAGCACAGATACGCAGTATTTT. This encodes CSAGDSTDTQYF.

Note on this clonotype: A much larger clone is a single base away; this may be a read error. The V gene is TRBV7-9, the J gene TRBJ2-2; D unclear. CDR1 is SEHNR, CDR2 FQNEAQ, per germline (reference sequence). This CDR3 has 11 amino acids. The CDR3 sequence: CAGSPDGELFF. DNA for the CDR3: TGTGCCGGCAGCCCCGACGGGGAGCTGTTTTTT.

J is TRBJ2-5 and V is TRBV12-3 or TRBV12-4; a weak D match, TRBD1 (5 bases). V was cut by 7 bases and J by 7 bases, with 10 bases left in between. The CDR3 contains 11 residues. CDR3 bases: TGTGCCAGCAATACTCAGGGGACCCAGTACTTC. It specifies CASNTQGTQYF.